This is a list of T cell receptor beta chains from one sample in a study of blood T cell repertoires in COVID-19. Assay used: immunoSEQ multiplex PCR; TCRdb lists only in-frame clones, some missing. The sample has 350,000 to 450,000 clones, around 89% seen once. The source material was PBMCs or T cells enriched from blood (not recorded which). Receptors were obtained from a man aged 25 to 40 who had recovered from COVID-19. Each CDR3 is given with its conserved first and last residue. The D gene is left open where the match is weak. Where a row states a size, it is once, few, many or the class of an expanded clone; other rows omit it.

J,D,V,size,CDR3,DNA
TRBJ2-2,TRBD2,TRBV9,-,CASSLRTSGAGELFF,TGTGCCAGCAGCTTACGGACTAGCGGGGCCGGGGAGCTGTTTTTT
TRBJ1-1,-,TRBV6-5,-,CASRPGRGWLGPAFF,TGTGCCAGCAGACCCGGGAGGGGATGGTTGGGTCCAGCTTTCTTT
TRBJ1-1,TRBD1,TRBV5-6,-,CASSYGQGEAFF,TGTGCCAGCAGCTACGGACAGGGAGAAGCTTTCTTT
TRBJ2-7,TRBD1,TRBV10-3,-,CATTGQDSYEQYF,TGTGCCACAACGGGACAGGACTCCTACGAGCAGTACTTC
TRBJ2-5,-,TRBV4-1,-,CASSLEETQYF,TGCGCCAGCAGCCTAGAAGAGACCCAGTACTTC
TRBJ2-2,TRBD1,TRBV18,-,CASSPYRDRGLGGELFF,TGTGCCAGCTCACCATACCGGGACAGGGGGCTCGGCGGGGAGCTGTTTTTT
TRBJ1-5,TRBD1,TRBV28,-,CASTLGPGQGDSQPQHF,TGTGCCAGCACCTTGGGGCCCGGACAGGGGGATAGTCAGCCCCAGCATTTT
TRBJ1-3,-,TRBV5-1,once,CASTESGSGNTIYF,TGCGCCAGCACCGAGAGCGGCTCTGGAAACACCATATATTTT
TRBJ2-7,-,TRBV19,-,CASSIAVTGTEQYF,TGTGCCAGTAGTATAGCAGTCACAGGGACCGAGCAGTACTTC
TRBJ2-3,TRBD2,TRBV5-1,-,CASSSQILVAGGKDTQYF,TGCGCCAGCAGCTCCCAGATTTTAGTAGCGGGAGGGAAAGATACGCAGTATTTT
TRBJ1-5,-,TRBV4-1,-,CASSQDLGARGNQPQHF,TGCGCCAGCAGCCAAGATCTTGGGGCCAGGGGCAATCAGCCCCAGCATTTT
TRBJ2-7,-,TRBV7-2,-,CASSLVWDTYEQYF,TGTGCCAGCAGCTTAGTGTGGGACACCTACGAGCAGTACTTC
TRBJ2-5,-,TRBV19,-,CASSPPAARETQYF,TGTGCCAGTAGCCCCCCAGCGGCCCGGGAGACCCAGTACTTC
TRBJ2-2,-,TRBV19,few,CASSLPSVSAGELFF,TGTGCCAGTAGTCTCCCCTCCGTTTCTGCCGGGGAGCTGTTTTTT
TRBJ1-1,TRBD1,TRBV9,-,CASSVTGTNTEAFF,TGTGCCAGCAGCGTGACAGGGACGAACACTGAAGCTTTCTTT
TRBJ2-2,-,TRBV7-3,-,CASSLIVGRELFF,TGTGCCAGCAGCTTAATAGTGGGCCGGGAGCTGTTTTTT
TRBJ1-2,-,TRBV6-4,-,CASSADVFQDYGYTF,TGTGCCAGCAGTGCCGACGTCTTCCAGGACTATGGCTACACCTTC
TRBJ2-7,TRBD1,TRBV7-9,-,CASSLGRTGVDEQYF,TGTGCCAGCAGCTTAGGCCGGACAGGGGTTGACGAGCAGTACTTC
TRBJ2-1,TRBD2,TRBV5-6,-,CASSSRLAVLRQEQFF,TGTGCCAGCAGCTCCCGCCTAGCGGTCCTACGGCAGGAGCAGTTCTTC
TRBJ2-7,TRBD2,TRBV18,-,CASSPRASGYEQYF,TGTGCCAGCTCACCCAGGGCTAGCGGCTACGAGCAGTACTTC
TRBJ2-5,TRBD1,TRBV5-1,-,CASSGSGTGVETQYF,TGCGCCAGCAGCGGTTCCGGGACAGGGGTCGAGACCCAGTACTTC
TRBJ1-5,TRBD1,TRBV12-3/TRBV12-4,-,CASSRDSLDAQHF,TGTGCCAGCAGCAGGGACAGCTTGGACGCCCAGCATTTT
TRBJ1-2,TRBD1,TRBV3-1/TRBV3-2,-,CASSHLGQEGYTF,TGTGCCAGCAGCCATCTCGGACAGGAGGGCTACACCTTC
TRBJ2-7,-,TRBV11-2,-,CASRPQGTYYEQYF,TGTGCCAGCAGACCCCAAGGGACATACTACGAGCAGTACTTC
TRBJ2-3,-,TRBV18,-,CASSYRGTTSTDTQYF,TGTGCCAGCTCATACAGGGGGACTACTAGCACAGATACGCAGTATTTT
TRBJ1-1,TRBD1,TRBV3-1/TRBV3-2,few,CASSQHQRTGGFGTEAFF,TGTGCCAGCAGCCAACACCAGCGGACAGGGGGCTTCGGTACTGAAGCTTTCTTT